The following is a T cell receptor beta chain sequence with its context. Its antigen is still unknown. The study ran its PCR with 60 Vbeta and 13 Jbeta primers. The method was immunoSEQ multiplex PCR; TCRdb's version includes in-frame clones alone and lacks a portion of them. The table records about 150,000 clones, 80% of them present only once. The donors gave bone marrow, and they were healthy. These data belong to a study of cytomegalovirus exposure and HLA in healthy donors. General observations from the study: When presence/absence was analysed, sequencing depth was taken to be roughly uniform across donors. Among the CMV-associated chains, a few were confirmed in vitro as specific for CMV antigens. HLA-A and HLA-B allele assignments for most subjects were reportedly predicted accurately using TCR beta sequences.

Germline V lookup: CDR1 SGHKS, CDR2 YYEKEE (reference sequence). The CDR3 has 15 amino acids. V gave up 3 bases and J gave up 9 bases; unmatched junction bases: 11. Input material: PBMCs. The source is a woman in her thirties or forties in good health and CMV-seronegative. The chain carries TRBV5-5 and TRBJ2-1; 8 bases fit TRBD1. Written as DNA, the CDR3 is TGTGCCAGCAGCTCGACAGGGGATATCGTAGGTGAGCAGTTCTTC. Its translation is CASSSTGDIVGEQFF.